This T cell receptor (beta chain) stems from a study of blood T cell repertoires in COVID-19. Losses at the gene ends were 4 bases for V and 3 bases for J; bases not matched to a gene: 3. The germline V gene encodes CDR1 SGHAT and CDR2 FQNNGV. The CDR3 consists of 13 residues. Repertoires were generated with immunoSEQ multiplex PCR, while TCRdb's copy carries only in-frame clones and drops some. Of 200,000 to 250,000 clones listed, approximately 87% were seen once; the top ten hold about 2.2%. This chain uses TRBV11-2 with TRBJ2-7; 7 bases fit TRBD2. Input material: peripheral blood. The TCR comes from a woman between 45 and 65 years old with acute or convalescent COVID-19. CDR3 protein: CASSWWGGYEQYF. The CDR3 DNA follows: TGTGCCAGCAGCTGGTGGGGGGGCTACGAGCAGTACTTC.